This T cell receptor beta chain was recorded in a study of blood T cell repertoires in COVID-19. Looking at the study overall: COVID-19 samples from acute and convalescent phases originated in the United States, Italy and Spain. Sample material is recorded as cDNA or gDNA derived from T cells, B-cell-depleted T cells, or PBMCs.

Only in-frame clones appear in the TCRdb table, and some are missing; sequencing was by immunoSEQ multiplex PCR. The table records 200,000 to 300,000 clones, more than 65% of them present only once. Germline assignment: CDR1 LNHDA and CDR2 SQIVND (reference sequence). The CDR3 has 15 amino acids. The ends lost 3 bases at V and 0 bases at J; junction bases unmatched: 4. The receptor was derived from a man aged 35 to 55 who had recovered from COVID-19. This chain links TRBV19 with TRBJ1-1; 7 bases agree with TRBD1. The specimen sequenced was peripheral blood. This CDR3 reads CASSISTGLNTEAFF. The CDR3 coding sequence is TGTGCCAGTAGTATTTCGACAGGGCTGAACACTGAAGCTTTCTTT.